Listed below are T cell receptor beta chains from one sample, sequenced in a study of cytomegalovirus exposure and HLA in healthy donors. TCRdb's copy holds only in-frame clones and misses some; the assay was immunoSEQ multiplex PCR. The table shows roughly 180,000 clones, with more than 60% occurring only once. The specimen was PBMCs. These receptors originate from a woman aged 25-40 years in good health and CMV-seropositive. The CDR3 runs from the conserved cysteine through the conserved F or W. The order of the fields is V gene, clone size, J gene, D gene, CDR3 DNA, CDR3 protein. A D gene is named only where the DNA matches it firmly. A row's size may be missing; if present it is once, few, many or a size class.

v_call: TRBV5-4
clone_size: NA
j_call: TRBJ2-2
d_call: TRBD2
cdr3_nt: TGTGCCAGCAGCTTAGGAAAGACTAGCGGAAACACCGGGGAGCTGTTTTTT
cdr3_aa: CASSLGKTSGNTGELFF

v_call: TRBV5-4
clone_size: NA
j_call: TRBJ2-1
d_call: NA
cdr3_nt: TGTGCCAGCAGCGATAACGGGTTGAGCTCCTACAATGAGCAGTTCTTC
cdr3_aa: CASSDNGLSSYNEQFF

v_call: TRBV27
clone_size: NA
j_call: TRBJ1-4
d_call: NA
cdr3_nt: TGTGCCAGCAGTTTACAGGGGTTGACTAATGAAAAACTGTTTTTT
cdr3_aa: CASSLQGLTNEKLFF

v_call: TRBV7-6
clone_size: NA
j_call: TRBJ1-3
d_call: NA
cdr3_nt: TGTGCCAGCAGCTTAGAATACGGGGGGCCTGGAAACACCATATATTTT
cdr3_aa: CASSLEYGGPGNTIYF

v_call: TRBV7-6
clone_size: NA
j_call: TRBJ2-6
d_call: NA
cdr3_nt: TGTGCCAGCAGCGTACAGCCCTCTGGGGCCAACGTCCTGACTTTC
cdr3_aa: CASSVQPSGANVLTF

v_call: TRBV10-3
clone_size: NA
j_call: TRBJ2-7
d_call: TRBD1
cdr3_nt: TGTGCCATCAGTGGGACAGGGCTTACCTACGAGCAGTACTTC
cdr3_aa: CAISGTGLTYEQYF

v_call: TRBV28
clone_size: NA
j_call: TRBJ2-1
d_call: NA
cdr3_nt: TGTGCCAGCAGGGAAGCGGATATCTACAATGAGCAGTTCTTC
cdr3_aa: CASREADIYNEQFF

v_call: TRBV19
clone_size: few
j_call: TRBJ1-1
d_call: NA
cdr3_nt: TGTGCCAGTAGTCTTACAGGGATGAACACTGAAGCTTTCTTT
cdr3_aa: CASSLTGMNTEAFF

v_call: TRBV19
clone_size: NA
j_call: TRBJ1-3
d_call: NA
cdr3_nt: TGTGCCAGTAGTATAAGCGGCGGTTCTGGAAACACCATATATTTT
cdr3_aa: CASSISGGSGNTIYF

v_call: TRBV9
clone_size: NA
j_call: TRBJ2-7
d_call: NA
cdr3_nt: TGTGCCAGCAGCGTCCGGGACTCCCAGGAGCAGTACTTC
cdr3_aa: CASSVRDSQEQYF

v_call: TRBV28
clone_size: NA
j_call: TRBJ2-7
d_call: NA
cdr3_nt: TGTGCCAGCAGTTTAAGCCTAGCCCCCTACGAGCAGTACTTC
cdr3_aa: CASSLSLAPYEQYF

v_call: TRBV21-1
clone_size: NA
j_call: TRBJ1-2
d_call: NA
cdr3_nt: TGTGCCAGCTTTAACCTTCGGACAGGGGGCCAGAGCTACACCTTC
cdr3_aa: CASFNLRTGGQSYTF

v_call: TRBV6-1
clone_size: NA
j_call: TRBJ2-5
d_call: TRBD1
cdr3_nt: TGTGCCAGCAGTGCACAGGGGGCACGGGGACAAGAGACCCAGTACTTC
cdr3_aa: CASSAQGARGQETQYF

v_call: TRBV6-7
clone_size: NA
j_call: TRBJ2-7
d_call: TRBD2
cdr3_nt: TGCCAGGAACTAGCGGGAGGAGCCTACGAGCAGTACTTC
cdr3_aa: CQELAGGAYEQYF